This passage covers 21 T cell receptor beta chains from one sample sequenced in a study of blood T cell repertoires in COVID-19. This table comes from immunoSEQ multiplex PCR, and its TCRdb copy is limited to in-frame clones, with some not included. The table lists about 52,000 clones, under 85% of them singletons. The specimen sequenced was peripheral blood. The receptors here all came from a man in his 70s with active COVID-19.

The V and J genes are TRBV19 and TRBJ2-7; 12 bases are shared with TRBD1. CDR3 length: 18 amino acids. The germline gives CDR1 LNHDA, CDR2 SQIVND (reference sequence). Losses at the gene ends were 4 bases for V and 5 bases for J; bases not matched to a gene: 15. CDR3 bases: TGTGCCAGTAGTAGAGCCCCCGGGACAGGGGGCCTAAAGGACGAGCAGTACTTC. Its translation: CASSRAPGTGGLKDEQYF.

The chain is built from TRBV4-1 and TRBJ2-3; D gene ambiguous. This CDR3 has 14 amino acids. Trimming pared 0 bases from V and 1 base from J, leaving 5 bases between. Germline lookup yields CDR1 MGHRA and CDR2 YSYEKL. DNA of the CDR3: TGCGCCAGCAGCCAAGATAGTGGCACAGATACGCAGTATTTT. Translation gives CASSQDSGTDTQYF.

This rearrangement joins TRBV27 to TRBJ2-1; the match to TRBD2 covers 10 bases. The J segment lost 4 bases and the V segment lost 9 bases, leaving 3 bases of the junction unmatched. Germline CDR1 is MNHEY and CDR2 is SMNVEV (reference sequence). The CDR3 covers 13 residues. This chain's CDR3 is CASTSGKYNEQFF. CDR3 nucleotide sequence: TGTGCCAGTACTAGCGGGAAATACAATGAGCAGTTCTTC.

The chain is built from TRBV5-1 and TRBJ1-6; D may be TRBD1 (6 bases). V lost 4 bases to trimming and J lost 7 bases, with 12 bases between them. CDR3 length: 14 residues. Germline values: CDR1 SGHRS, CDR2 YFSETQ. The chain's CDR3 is CASSHPDSNSPLHF. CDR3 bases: TGCGCCAGCAGCCACCCGGACAGCAATTCACCCCTCCACTTT.

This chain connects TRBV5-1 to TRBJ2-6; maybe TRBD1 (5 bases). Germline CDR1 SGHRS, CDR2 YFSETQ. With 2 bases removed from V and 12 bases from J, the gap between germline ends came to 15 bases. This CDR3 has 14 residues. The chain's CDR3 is CASSLIGQGSVLTF. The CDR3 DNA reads TGCGCCAGCAGCTTAATCGGGCAGGGTAGCGTCCTGACTTTC.

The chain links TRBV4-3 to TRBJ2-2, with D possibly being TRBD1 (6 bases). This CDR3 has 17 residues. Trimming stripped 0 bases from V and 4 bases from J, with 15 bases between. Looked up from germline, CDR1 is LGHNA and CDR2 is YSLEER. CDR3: CASSQEIGRGITGELFF. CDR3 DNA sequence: TGCGCCAGCAGCCAAGAAATCGGCAGGGGAATCACCGGGGAGCTGTTTTTT.

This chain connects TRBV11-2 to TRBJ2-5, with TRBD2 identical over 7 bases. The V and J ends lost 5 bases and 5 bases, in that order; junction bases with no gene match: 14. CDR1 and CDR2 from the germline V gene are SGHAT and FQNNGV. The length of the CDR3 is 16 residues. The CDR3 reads CASSRHRLVGRETQYF. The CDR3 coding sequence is TGTGCCAGCAGCCGTCACCGACTAGTCGGGAGGGAGACCCAGTACTTC.

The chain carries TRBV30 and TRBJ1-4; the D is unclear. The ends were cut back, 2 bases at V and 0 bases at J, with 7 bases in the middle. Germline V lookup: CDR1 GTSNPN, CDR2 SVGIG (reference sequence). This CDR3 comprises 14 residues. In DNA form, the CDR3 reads TGTGCCTGGAGTCGCTCTACAACTAATGAAAAACTGTTTTTT. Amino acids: CAWSRSTTNEKLFF.

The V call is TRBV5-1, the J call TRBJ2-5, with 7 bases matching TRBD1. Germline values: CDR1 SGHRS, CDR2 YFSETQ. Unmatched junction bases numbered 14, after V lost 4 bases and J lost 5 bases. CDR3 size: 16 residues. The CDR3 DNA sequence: TGCGCCAGCAGCCTCCCTGGGACAGCAGATACGGAGACCCAGTACTTC. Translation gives CASSLPGTADTETQYF.

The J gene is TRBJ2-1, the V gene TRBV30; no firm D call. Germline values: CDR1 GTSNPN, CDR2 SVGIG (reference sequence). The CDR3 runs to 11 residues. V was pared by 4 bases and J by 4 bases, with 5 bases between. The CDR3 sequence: CAWTTYNEQFF. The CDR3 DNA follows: TGTGCCTGGACTACTTACAATGAGCAGTTCTTC. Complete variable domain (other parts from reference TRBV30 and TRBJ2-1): SQTIHQWPATLVQPVGSPLSLECTVEGTSNPNLYWYRQAAGRGLQLLFYSVGIGQISSEVPQNLSASRPQDRQFILSSKKLLLSDSGFYLCAWTTYNEQFFGPGTRLTVL.

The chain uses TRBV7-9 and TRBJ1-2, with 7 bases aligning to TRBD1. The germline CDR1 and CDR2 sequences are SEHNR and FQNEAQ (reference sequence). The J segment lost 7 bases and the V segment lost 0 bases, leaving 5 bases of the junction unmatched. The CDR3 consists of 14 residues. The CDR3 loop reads CASSLAGEGAGYTF. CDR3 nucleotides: TGTGCCAGCAGCTTAGCGGGAGAGGGGGCTGGCTACACCTTC. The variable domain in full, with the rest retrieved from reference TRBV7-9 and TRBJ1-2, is DTGVSQNPRHKITKRGQNVTFRCDPISEHNRLYWYRQTLGQGPEFLTYFQNEAQLEKSRLLSDRFSAERPKGSFSTLEIQRTEQGDSAMYLCASSLAGEGAGYTFGSGTRLTVV.

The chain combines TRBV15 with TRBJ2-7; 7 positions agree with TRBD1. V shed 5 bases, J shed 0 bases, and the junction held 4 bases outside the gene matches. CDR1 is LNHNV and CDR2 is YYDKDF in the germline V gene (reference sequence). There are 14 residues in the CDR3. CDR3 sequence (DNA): TGTGCCACCAGCGGCGACAGGGCCTCCTACGAGCAGTACTTC. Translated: CATSGDRASYEQYF.

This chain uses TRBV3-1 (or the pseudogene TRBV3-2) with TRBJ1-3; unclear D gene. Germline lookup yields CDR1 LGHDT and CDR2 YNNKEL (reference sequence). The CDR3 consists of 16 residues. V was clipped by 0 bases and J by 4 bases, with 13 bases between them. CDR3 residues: CASSQEGRVWGNTIYF. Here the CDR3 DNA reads TGTGCCAGCAGCCAAGAAGGGAGGGTATGGGGAAACACCATATATTTT.

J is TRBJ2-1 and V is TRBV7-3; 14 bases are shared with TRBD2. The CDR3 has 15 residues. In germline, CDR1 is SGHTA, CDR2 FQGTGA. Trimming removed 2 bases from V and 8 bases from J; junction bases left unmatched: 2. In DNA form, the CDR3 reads TGTGCCAGCAGCTTAGGGACTAGCGGGGGTCATGAGCAGTTCTTC. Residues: CASSLGTSGGHEQFF.

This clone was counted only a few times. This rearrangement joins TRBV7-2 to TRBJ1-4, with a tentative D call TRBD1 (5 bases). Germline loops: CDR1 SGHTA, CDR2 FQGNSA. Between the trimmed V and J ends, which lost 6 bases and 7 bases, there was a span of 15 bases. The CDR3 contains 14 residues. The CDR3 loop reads CASSSGRGSEKLFF. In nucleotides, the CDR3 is TGTGCCAGCAGTTCGGGGAGGGGAAGTGAAAAACTGTTTTTT.

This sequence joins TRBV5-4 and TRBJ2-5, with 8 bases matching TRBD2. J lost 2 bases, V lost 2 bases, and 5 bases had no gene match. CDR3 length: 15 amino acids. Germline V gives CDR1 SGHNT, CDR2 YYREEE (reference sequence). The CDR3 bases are TGTGCCAGCAGCTTAGGTACGGGGGGGCAAGAGACCCAGTACTTC. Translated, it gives CASSLGTGGQETQYF.

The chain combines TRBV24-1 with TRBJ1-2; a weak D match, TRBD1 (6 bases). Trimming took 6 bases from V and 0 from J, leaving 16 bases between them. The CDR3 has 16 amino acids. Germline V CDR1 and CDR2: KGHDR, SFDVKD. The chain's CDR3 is CATSSGGAVPNYGYTF. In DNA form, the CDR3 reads TGTGCCACCAGTTCGGGGGGCGCCGTCCCTAACTATGGCTACACCTTC.

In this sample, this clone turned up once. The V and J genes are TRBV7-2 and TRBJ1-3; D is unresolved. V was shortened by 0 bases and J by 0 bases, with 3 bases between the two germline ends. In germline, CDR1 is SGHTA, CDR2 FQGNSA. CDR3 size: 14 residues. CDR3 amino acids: CASSLARSGNTIYF. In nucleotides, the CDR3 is TGTGCCAGCAGCTTAGCCCGCTCTGGAAACACCATATATTTT. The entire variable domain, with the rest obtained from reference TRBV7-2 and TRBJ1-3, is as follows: GAGVSQSPSNKVTEKGKDVELRCDPISGHTALYWYRQSLGQGLEFLIYFQGNSAPDKSGLPSDRFSAERTGGSVSTLTIQRTQQEDSAVYLCASSLARSGNTIYFGEGSWLTVV.

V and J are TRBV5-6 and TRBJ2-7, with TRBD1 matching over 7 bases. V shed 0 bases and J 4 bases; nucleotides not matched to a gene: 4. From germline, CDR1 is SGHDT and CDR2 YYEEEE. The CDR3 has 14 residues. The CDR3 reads CASSLDRGTYEQYF. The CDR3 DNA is TGTGCCAGCAGCTTGGACAGGGGAACTTACGAGCAGTACTTC. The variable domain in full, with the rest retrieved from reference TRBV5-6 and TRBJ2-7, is DAGVTQSPTHLIKTRGQQVTLRCSPKSGHDTVSWYQQALGQGPQFIFQYYEEEERQRGNFPDRFSGHQFPNYSSELNVNALLLGDSALYLCASSLDRGTYEQYFGPGTRLTVT.

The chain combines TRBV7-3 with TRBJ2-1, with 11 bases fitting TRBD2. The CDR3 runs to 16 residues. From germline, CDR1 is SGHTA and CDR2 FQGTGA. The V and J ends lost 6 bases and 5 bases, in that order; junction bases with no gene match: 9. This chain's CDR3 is CASSNRLAGPNNEQFF. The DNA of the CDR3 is TGTGCCAGCAGTAACCGACTAGCGGGACCAAACAATGAGCAGTTCTTC.

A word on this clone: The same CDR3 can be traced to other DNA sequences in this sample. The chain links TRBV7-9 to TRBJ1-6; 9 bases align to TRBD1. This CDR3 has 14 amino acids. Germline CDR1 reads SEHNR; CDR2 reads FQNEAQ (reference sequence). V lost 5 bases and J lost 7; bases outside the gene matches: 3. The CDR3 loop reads CASSRDRGNSPLHF. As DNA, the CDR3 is TGTGCCAGCAGCCGCGACAGGGGGAATTCACCCCTCCACTTT.